The 6 T cell receptor beta chains reported below all come from one sample, sequenced in a study of control samples from healthy donors and cancer patients. Clones were sequenced by immunoSEQ multiplex PCR, and TCRdb holds only the in-frame ones, with some missing. Among 110,000 or so clones, 70% to 90% were seen once, and the ten largest hold approximately 37%. Sequences were obtained from blood. All receptors derive from a man aged 50 to 59 in good health.

The count of this clone is one. The rearrangement uses TRBV6-4 and TRBJ1-1, with D uncertain. The CDR3 sequence is 13 residues long. V was shortened by 6 bases and J by 2 bases, with 10 bases between the two germline ends. Germline CDR1 and CDR2: MRHNA and SNTAGT. CDR3 sequence reads: CASSATRNTEAFF. The CDR3 nucleotides are TGTGCCAGCAGCGCTACACGCAACACTGAAGCTTTCTTT.

This chain connects TRBV3-1 (or the pseudogene TRBV3-2) to TRBJ1-3; D not certain. V was shortened by 4 bases and J by 0 bases, with 10 bases between the two germline ends. Germline values: CDR1 LGHDT, CDR2 YNNKEL (reference sequence). The CDR3 has 15 amino acids. The CDR3 region has the DNA TGTGCCAGCAGCCCCAGGTCCGACTCTGGAAACACCATATATTTT. This sequence encodes CASSPRSDSGNTIYF.

The genes are TRBV9 and TRBJ2-1; a weak D match, TRBD2 (6 bases). CDR3 length equals 14 residues. V was shortened by 3 bases and J by 2 bases, with 9 bases between the two germline ends. The germline CDR1 and CDR2 sequences are SGDLS and YYNGEE. Written as DNA, the CDR3 is TGTGCCAGCAGCGAGGGACTGACCTACAATGAGCAGTTCTTC. Residues: CASSEGLTYNEQFF.

This sequence joins TRBV18 and TRBJ2-2; 14 bases match TRBD2. CDR3 length: 16 residues. Germline CDR1 KGHSH, CDR2 LQKENI. V lost 6 bases, J lost 2 bases, and 2 bases stayed unmatched. CDR3 loop: CASSGLAGDNTGELFF. In DNA form, the CDR3 reads TGTGCCAGCTCGGGACTAGCGGGGGATAACACCGGGGAGCTGTTTTTT. The full variable domain, with the rest looked up from reference TRBV18 and TRBJ2-2, is NAGVMQNPRHLVRRRGQEARLRCSPMKGHSHVYWYRQLPEEGLKFMVYLQKENIIDESGMPKERFSAEFPKEGPSILRIQQVVRGDSAAYFCASSGLAGDNTGELFFGEGSRLTVL.

This chain connects TRBV7-2 to TRBJ1-2; possible D gene TRBD1, 5 bases. Looked up from germline, CDR1 is SGHTA and CDR2 is FQGNSA. CDR3 size: 15 residues. Trimming removed 1 base at V and 4 bases at J, with 13 bases between. CDR3 loop: CASSLGGMGGYGYTF. CDR3 coding DNA: TGTGCCAGCAGCTTAGGGGGGATGGGCGGCTATGGCTACACCTTC.

The chain has TRBV4-1 and TRBJ2-4; TRBD1 is a possible D gene (6 bases). The CDR3 spans 14 residues. Germline CDR1 and CDR2: MGHRA and YSYEKL. V was clipped by 1 base and J by 7 bases, with 11 bases between them. DNA for the CDR3: TGCGCCAGCAGCCAAGGGGGGCCCATTAACATTCAGTACTTC. Residues: CASSQGGPINIQYF.